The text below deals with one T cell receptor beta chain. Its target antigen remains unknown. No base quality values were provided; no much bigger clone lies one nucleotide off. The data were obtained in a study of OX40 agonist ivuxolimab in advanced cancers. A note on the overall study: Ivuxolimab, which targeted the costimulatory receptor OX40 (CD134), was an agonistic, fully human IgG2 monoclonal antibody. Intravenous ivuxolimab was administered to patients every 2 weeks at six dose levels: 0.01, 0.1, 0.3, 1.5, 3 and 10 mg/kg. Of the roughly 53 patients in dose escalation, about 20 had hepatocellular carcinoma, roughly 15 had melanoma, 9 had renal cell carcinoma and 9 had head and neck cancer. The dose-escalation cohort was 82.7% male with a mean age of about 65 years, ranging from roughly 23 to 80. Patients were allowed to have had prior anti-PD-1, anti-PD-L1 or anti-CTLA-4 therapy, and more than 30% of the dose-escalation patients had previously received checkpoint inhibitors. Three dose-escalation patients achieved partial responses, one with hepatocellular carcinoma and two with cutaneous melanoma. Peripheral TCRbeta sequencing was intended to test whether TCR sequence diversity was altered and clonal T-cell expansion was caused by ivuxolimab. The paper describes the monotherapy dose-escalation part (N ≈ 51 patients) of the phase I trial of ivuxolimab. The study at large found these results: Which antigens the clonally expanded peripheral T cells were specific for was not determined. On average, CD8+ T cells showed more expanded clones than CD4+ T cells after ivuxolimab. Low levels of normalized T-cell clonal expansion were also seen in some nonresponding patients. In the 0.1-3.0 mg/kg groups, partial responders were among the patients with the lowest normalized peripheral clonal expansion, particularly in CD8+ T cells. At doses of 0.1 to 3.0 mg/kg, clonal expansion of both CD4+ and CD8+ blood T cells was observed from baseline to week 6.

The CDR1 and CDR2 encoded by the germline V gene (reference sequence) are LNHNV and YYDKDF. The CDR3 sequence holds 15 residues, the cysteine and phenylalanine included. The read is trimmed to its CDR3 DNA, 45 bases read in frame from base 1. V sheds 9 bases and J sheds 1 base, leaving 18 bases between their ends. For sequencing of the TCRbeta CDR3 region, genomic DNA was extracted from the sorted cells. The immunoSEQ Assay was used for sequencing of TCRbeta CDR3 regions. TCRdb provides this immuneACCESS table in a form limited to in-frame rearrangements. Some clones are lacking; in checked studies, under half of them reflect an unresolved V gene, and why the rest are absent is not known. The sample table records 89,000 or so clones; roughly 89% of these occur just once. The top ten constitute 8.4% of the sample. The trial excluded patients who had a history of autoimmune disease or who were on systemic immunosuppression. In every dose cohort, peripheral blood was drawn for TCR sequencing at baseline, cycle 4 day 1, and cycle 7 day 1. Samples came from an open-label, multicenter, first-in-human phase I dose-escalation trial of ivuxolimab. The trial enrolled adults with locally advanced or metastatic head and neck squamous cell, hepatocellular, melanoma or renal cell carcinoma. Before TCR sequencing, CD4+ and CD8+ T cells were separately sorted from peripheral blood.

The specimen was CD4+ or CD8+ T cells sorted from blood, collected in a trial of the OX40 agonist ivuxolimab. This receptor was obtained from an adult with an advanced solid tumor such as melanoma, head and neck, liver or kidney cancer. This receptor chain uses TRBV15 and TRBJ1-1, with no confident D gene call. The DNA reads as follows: TGTGCCACGTCAACTGAAGTTACTAGGAACACTGAAGCTTTCTTT. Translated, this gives CATSTEVTRNTEAFF.